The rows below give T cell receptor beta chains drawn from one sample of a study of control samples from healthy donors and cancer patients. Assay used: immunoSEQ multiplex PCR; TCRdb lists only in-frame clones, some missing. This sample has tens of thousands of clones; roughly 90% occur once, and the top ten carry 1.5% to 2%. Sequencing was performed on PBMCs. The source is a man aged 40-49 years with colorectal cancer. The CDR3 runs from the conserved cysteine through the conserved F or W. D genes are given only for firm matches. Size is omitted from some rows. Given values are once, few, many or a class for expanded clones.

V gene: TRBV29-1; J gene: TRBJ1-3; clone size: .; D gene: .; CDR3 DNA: TGCAGCGTTGAAGATCGTCCGAGCTCTGGAAACACCATATATTTT; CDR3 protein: CSVEDRPSSGNTIYF
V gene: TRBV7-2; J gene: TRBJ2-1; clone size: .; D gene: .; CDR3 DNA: TGTGCCAGCAGCTTAGAGAGGGGTCCTTACAATGAGCAGTTCTTC; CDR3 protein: CASSLERGPYNEQFF
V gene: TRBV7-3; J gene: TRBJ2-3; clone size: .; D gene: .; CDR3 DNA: TGTGCCAGCAGCTTACAAGGGCAGCTTAGCACAGATACGCAGTATTTT; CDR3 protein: CASSLQGQLSTDTQYF
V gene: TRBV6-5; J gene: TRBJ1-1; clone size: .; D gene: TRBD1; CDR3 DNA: TGTGCCAGCAGCGCTCCGGGACAGGGAGAAGCTTTCTTT; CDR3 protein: CASSAPGQGEAFF
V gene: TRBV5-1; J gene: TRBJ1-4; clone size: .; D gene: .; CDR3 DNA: TGCGCCAGCAGCTTGGCAGCCTACAATGAAAAACTGTTTTTT; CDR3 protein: CASSLAAYNEKLFF
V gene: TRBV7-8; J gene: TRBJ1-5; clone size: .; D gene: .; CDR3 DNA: TGTGCCAGCAGCTTAGTCGCTCAGCCCCAGCATTTT; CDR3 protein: CASSLVAQPQHF
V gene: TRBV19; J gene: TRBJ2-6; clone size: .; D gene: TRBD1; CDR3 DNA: TGTGCCAGTAGTTCTACCCAGGGGGTAATATATGGGGCCAACGTCCTGACTTTC; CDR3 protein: CASSSTQGVIYGANVLTF
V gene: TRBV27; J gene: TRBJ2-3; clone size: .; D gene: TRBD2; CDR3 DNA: TGTGCCAGCAGTTTATATAGCGGGGGATCACAGATGGGACGAGGACATACGCAGTATTTT; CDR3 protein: CASSLYSGGSQMGRGHTQYF
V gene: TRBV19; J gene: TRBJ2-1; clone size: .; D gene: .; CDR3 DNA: TGTGCCAGTAGGCGGGACAGCAGCTCCTACAATGAGCAGTTCTTC; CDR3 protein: CASRRDSSSYNEQFF
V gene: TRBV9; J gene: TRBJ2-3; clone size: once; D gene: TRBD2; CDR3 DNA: TGTGCCAGCAGCGGTAGCGGGGGCACAGATACGCAGTATTTT; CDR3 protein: CASSGSGGTDTQYF
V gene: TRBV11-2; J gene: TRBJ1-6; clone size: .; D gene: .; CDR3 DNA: TGTGCCAGCAGCTATACACGGGATTCACCCCTCCACTTT; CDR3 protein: CASSYTRDSPLHF
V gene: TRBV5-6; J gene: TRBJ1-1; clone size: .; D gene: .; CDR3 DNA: TGTGCCAGCAGCTTGGGACAGGTGCTGAACACTGAAGCTTTCTTT; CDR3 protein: CASSLGQVLNTEAFF
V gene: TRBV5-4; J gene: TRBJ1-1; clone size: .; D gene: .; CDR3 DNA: TGTGCCAGCAGCTTGGTGGGTTTGGAAGCTTTCTTT; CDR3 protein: CASSLVGLEAFF